The present TCR beta chain was sequenced within a study of blood T cell repertoires in COVID-19. Libraries were prepared by immunoSEQ multiplex PCR; TCRdb keeps only in-frame clonotypes and omits some of them. The sample carries a few hundred thousand clones, about 89% recorded once. This CDR3 has 15 amino acids. With 3 bases clipped from V and 6 bases from J, the junction kept 11 bases outside the gene matches. CDR1 SEHNR and CDR2 FQNEAQ come from the germline V gene (reference sequence). The sample was peripheral blood. The clonotype was recovered from a man between 18 and 35 years old who had recovered from COVID-19. This chain links TRBV7-9 with TRBJ2-7, with TRBD1 matching 7 bases. CDR3 nucleotides: TGTGCCAGCAGCTTGACAGGGCGTACAGGGATCGAGCAGTACTTC. Amino acids: CASSLTGRTGIEQYF.